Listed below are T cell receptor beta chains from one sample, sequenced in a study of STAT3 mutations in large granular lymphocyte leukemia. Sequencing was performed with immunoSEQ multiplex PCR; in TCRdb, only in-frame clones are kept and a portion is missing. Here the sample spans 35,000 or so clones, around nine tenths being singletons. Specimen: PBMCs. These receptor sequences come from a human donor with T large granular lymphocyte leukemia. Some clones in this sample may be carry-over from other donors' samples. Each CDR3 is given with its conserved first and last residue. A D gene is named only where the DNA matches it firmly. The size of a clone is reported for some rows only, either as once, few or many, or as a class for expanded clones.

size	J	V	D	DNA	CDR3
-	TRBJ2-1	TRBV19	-	TGTGCCAGTACCCCCGGGGGGCTAAATCCCTACAATGAGCAGTTCTTC	CASTPGGLNPYNEQFF
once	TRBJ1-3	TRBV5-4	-	TGTGCCAGCACCAATAGGCAGGGGTCAACTGGAAACACCATATATTTT	CASTNRQGSTGNTIYF
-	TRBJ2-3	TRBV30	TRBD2	TGTGCCTGTAGCGGGGGGGCGGGCACAGATACGCAGTATTTT	CACSGGAGTDTQYF
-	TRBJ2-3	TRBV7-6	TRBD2	TGTGCCAGCAGTCGGGGGGGAGGGGATACGCAGTATTTT	CASSRGGGDTQYF
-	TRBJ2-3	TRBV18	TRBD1	TGTGCCAGCTCACCGGGACAGGGGACAGATACGCAGTATTTT	CASSPGQGTDTQYF
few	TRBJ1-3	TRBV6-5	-	TGTGCCAGCAGTTACGGTCCCTCTGGAAACACCATATATTTT	CASSYGPSGNTIYF
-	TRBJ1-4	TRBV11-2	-	TGTGCCAGCAGGTCCACAGGGAGTTATAATGAAAAACTGTTTTTT	CASRSTGSYNEKLFF
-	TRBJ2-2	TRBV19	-	TGTGCCAGTAGTGGGATTACGAACACCGGGGAGCTGTTTTTT	CASSGITNTGELFF
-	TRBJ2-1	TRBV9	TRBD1	TGTGCCAGCAGCCTCGACGGGACAGACTACAATGAGCAGTTCTTC	CASSLDGTDYNEQFF
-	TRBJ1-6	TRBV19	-	TGTGCCAGTAGCACGGCACCTCCCGGTGGAAATTCACCCCTCCACTTT	CASSTAPPGGNSPLHF
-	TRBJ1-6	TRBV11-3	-	TGTGCCAGCAGCGCGGACCTCAATTCACCCCTCCACTTT	CASSADLNSPLHF
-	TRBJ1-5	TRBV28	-	TGTGCCAGCAGTTTAGCGGGGAATCAGCCCCAGCATTTT	CASSLAGNQPQHF
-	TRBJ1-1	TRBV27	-	TGTGCCAGCGCTGGGGCAGGGCCTAACACTGAAGCTTTCTTT	CASAGAGPNTEAFF
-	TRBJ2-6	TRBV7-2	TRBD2	TGTGCCAGCAGCTTGCTAATAGCGGGGGCTGGGGCCAACGTCCTGACTTTC	CASSLLIAGAGANVLTF
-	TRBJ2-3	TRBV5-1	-	TGCGCCAGCAGCTCATTAGGCAGGACCTACGACCGGGGCACAGATACGCAGTATTTT	CASSSLGRTYDRGTDTQYF
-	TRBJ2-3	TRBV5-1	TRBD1	TGCGCCAGCAGCTTGGGACAGGGAAGCACAGATACGCAGTATTTT	CASSLGQGSTDTQYF
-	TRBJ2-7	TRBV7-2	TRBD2	TGTGCCAGCAGCTTAGGCGGACTAGCGGGGGGAGGGGAGCAGTACTTC	CASSLGGLAGGGEQYF
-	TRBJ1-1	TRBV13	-	TGTGCCAGCAGCTTAGACCCGGGTCAGAACACTGAAGCTTTCTTT	CASSLDPGQNTEAFF
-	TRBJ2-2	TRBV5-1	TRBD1	TGCGCCAGCAAACCGGGACAGGGATTATCCGGGGAGCTGTTTTTT	CASKPGQGLSGELFF